This TCR beta chain was recorded in a study of blood T cell repertoires in COVID-19. Repertoires were generated with immunoSEQ multiplex PCR, while TCRdb's copy carries only in-frame clones and drops some. The sample comprises just under 80,000 clones, 84% of which are singletons, and 10% to 15% rests with the top ten. CDR1 and CDR2 from the germline V gene are MRHNA and SNTAGT. Trimming cost V 3 bases and J 3 bases; bases outside gene matches: 2. The CDR3 is 14 amino acids. Sequencing input: peripheral blood. The TCR originated in a human donor in a cohort sampled during active COVID-19. The chain is built from TRBV6-4 and TRBJ1-5; 7 bases are a match to TRBD1. The CDR3 is CASSEGGFNQPQHF. Here the CDR3 DNA reads TGTGCCAGCAGTGAAGGGGGCTTCAATCAGCCCCAGCATTTT.